This T cell receptor beta chain was observed in a study of blood T cell repertoires in COVID-19. In the authors' workflow: Estimation of nucleated cell counts relied on the amplification of reference gene primers. Clones were sequenced by immunoSEQ multiplex PCR, and TCRdb holds only the in-frame ones, with some missing. That table supplies the V and J calls and clone size; D and trimming were determined from the DNA. The data show more than 200,000 clones, around nine tenths seen once. Assignment of participants to cohorts was predicated upon participant-reported clinical history. This CDR3 comprises 14 residues. The germline CDR1 and CDR2 sequences are LGHDT and YNNKEL (reference sequence). V lost 2 bases, J lost 4 bases, and 9 bases lay in between.

The sample taken for sequencing was PBMCs or T cells enriched from blood (not recorded which). This sequence was found in a woman aged 50 to 60 who had recovered from COVID-19. V is TRBV3-1 (or the pseudogene TRBV3-2) and J is TRBJ2-1, with D unclear. In DNA, the CDR3 is TGTGCCAGCAGCCAATCCCCTTTATACAATGAGCAGTTCTTC. It translates to CASSQSPLYNEQFF.